Listed here are 14 T cell receptor beta chains from one sample, sequenced in a study of blood T cell repertoires in COVID-19. Clones were sequenced by immunoSEQ multiplex PCR, and TCRdb holds only the in-frame ones, with some missing. The table lists 88,000 or so clones, 79% of them singletons. The sequencing sample was made of peripheral blood. The source is a human donor in a cohort sampled during active COVID-19.

This clone was found once. The rearrangement joins TRBV3-1 (or the pseudogene TRBV3-2) to TRBJ2-7; 10 positions match TRBD2. The CDR3 has 17 amino acids. The V and J ends lost 4 bases and 7 bases, in that order; junction bases with no gene match: 16. CDR1 and CDR2 from the germline V gene are LGHDT and YNNKEL (reference sequence). The CDR3, as DNA: TGTGCCAGCAGCCGATCAGGTCTAGCGGGAGAGCCGGATGAGCAGTACTTC. This codes for CASSRSGLAGEPDEQYF.

For the CDR3, the DNA is TGTGCCAGCAGTTACGAGAGGGGGGGCATGAACACTGAAGCTTTCTTT. Its protein is CASSYERGGMNTEAFF. This chain joins TRBV6-6 and TRBJ1-1, with a possible D match to TRBD1 (6 bases). The CDR3 totals 16 residues. Germline CDR1 reads MNHNY; CDR2 reads SVGAGI (reference sequence). Trimming took off 2 bases at V and 0 bases at J, with 13 bases between the two ends.

The chain joins TRBV6-4 to TRBJ1-1, with 7 bases matching TRBD1. The CDR3 length is 12 residues. Germline V gives CDR1 MRHNA, CDR2 SNTAGT. Trimming at V came to 4 bases and at J to 10 bases, leaving 6 bases not matched to a gene. DNA of the CDR3: TGTGCCAGCAGTGGCTCAGGGGGGGGAGCTTTCTTT. It specifies CASSGSGGGAFF.

This chain uses TRBV4-3 with TRBJ2-6; D uncertain. Looked up from germline, CDR1 is LGHNA and CDR2 is YSLEER. V lost 5 bases and J lost 1, with 9 bases in between. The CDR3 is 15 residues long. CDR3 coding DNA: TGCGCCAGCAGCAGACGGCGGTCTGGGGCCAACGTCCTGACTTTC. This gives the protein CASSRRRSGANVLTF.

The gene calls are TRBV9 and TRBJ2-5; TRBD2 aligns across 13 bases. V trimming: 3 bases; J trimming: 4 bases; junction bases outside the gene matches: 6. The CDR3 is made up of 16 amino acids. Germline CDR1 reads SGDLS; CDR2 reads YYNGEE. CDR3 region: CASSALLAGGGETQYF. Here the CDR3 DNA reads TGTGCCAGCAGCGCCCTACTAGCGGGAGGGGGAGAGACCCAGTACTTC.

This clone was seen only once. The chain couples TRBV5-8 to TRBJ2-2; 12 bases agree with TRBD2. Trimming took 5 bases from V and 6 from J; bases not matched to a gene: 2. The CDR3 is 14 amino acids. The germline V gene encodes CDR1 SGHTS and CDR2 YDEGEE. The chain's CDR3 is CASRLAGGSGELFF. Written as DNA, the CDR3 is TGTGCCAGCAGACTAGCGGGAGGATCCGGGGAGCTGTTTTTT.

The chain employs TRBV6-1 and TRBJ2-5; D is possibly TRBD1 (5 bases). Germline CDR1 reads MNHNS; CDR2 reads SASEGT. The V and J ends lost 1 base and 4 bases respectively, with 7 bases between them. CDR3 length equals 13 residues. CDR3 sequence (DNA): TGTGCCAGCAGTGAAGTTACAGGAGAGACCCAGTACTTC. Residues: CASSEVTGETQYF.

The J gene is TRBJ1-5, the V gene TRBV6-2 or TRBV6-3; D unresolved. CDR3 length: 16 amino acids. Germline lookup yields CDR1 MNHEY and CDR2 SVGEGT. The V end lost 5 bases, the J end lost 8 bases, and 22 bases lay between the germline ends. The CDR3 loop reads CASSTSPGSYGEPQHF. The CDR3 region has the DNA TGTGCCAGCAGTACGAGTCCGGGATCATATGGGGAGCCCCAGCATTTT.

This rearrangement joins TRBV5-4 to TRBJ2-2; 10 bases line up with TRBD2. This CDR3 spans 15 amino acids. CDR1 and CDR2 from the germline V gene are SGHNT and YYREEE (reference sequence). The junction had 5 bases not matched to a gene; V was cut back by 3 bases and J by 6 bases. The CDR3, as DNA: TGTGCCAGCAGCTCAGCGGGAGGGCCGTCCGGGGAGCTGTTTTTT. It codes for CASSSAGGPSGELFF.

The J gene is TRBJ2-1, the V gene TRBV19; 8 bases line up with TRBD2. V shed 6 bases, J shed 7 bases, and the junction held 8 bases outside the gene matches. Per the germline V gene, CDR1 is LNHDA and CDR2 is SQIVND (reference sequence). The CDR3 loop spans 14 amino acids. The DNA of the CDR3 is TGTGCCAGTAGAGTAGCGGGATCTACGAATGAGCAGTTCTTC. Translated, it gives CASRVAGSTNEQFF.

The gene calls are TRBV5-1 and TRBJ2-7, with D possibly being TRBD1 (7 bases). V was pared by 4 bases and J by 0 bases, with 11 bases between. Germline assignment: CDR1 SGHRS and CDR2 YFSETQ. The CDR3 has 14 residues. CDR3 sequence (DNA): TGCGCCAGCAGCGCGGGGACAGTCTCCTACGAGCAGTACTTC. Translation gives CASSAGTVSYEQYF.

The CDR3 region is CASTSQGFGEAFF. CDR3 DNA sequence: TGTGCCAGCACGTCACAGGGGTTTGGTGAAGCTTTCTTT. This rearrangement joins TRBV27 to TRBJ1-1; TRBD1 matches 7 bases. The germline V gene has CDR1 MNHEY and CDR2 SMNVEV (reference sequence). There are 13 residues in the CDR3. V gave up 7 bases and J gave up 7 bases; unmatched junction bases: 9.

The rearrangement links TRBV11-3 to TRBJ2-7; 7 bases fit TRBD1. The junction had 9 bases not matched to a gene; V was cut back by 3 bases and J by 4 bases. CDR1 and CDR2 from the germline V gene are SGHNT and YENEEA. The CDR3 loop spans 15 amino acids. CDR3 coding DNA: TGTGCCAGCAGCTTTGCCGGGACAGATAGTTACGAGCAGTACTTC. It translates to CASSFAGTDSYEQYF.

CDR3 in amino acids: CASSVQAPYEQYF. Here the CDR3 DNA reads TGTGCCAGCAGTGTGCAGGCCCCCTACGAGCAGTACTTC. The V gene is TRBV2, the J gene TRBJ2-7; no reliable D call. Trimming cost V 4 bases and J 2 bases, with 9 bases left between them. CDR1 and CDR2 (germline): SNHLY, FYNNEI. The CDR3 consists of 13 residues.